A single sample gave rise to the 30 T cell receptor beta chains below, sequenced in a study of cytomegalovirus exposure and HLA in healthy donors. Use of 60 Vbeta and 13 Jbeta primers characterized the PCR. Generated by immunoSEQ multiplex PCR, the TCRdb table keeps only in-frame clones and is missing some. The sample includes 100,000 to 150,000 clones, 77% of them seen just once. The sequenced material came from PBMCs. The receptors originated from a middle-aged woman in good health and CMV-seropositive.

The V and J genes are TRBV27 and TRBJ2-5, with D tentatively TRBD2 (5 bases). This CDR3 has 15 residues. The V and J ends lost 2 bases and 2 bases respectively, with 12 bases between them. Germline V gene data show CDR1 as MNHEY and CDR2 as SMNVEV (reference sequence). CDR3 loop: CASSLRAGLQETQYF. In DNA, the CDR3 is TGTGCCAGCAGTTTAAGGGCAGGACTTCAAGAGACCCAGTACTTC.

The V gene is TRBV21-1, the J gene TRBJ2-7; the DNA was not compared with TRBD2, the D call given in the table. TRBV21-1 is noted as a pseudogene. The CDR3 contains 18 residues. For the CDR3, the DNA is TGTGCCAGCAGCAAAGTAATGGTGGAGCGGGAGGCGATCTACGAGCAGTACTTC. Protein: CASSKVMVEREAIYEQYF.

The chain employs TRBV19 and TRBJ1-1; D is unclear. CDR1 and CDR2 from the germline V gene are LNHDA and SQIVND (reference sequence). V was trimmed by 3 bases and J by 1 base, leaving 9 bases between them. CDR3 length: 14 residues. CDR3 nucleotide sequence: TGTGCCAGTAGTATTCTGTATTCGAACACTGAAGCTTTCTTT. It yields the protein CASSILYSNTEAFF.

The rearrangement links TRBV28 to TRBJ1-5; D may be TRBD1 (5 bases). CDR1 MDHEN and CDR2 SYDVKM come from the germline V gene. The CDR3 runs 16 residues. With 3 bases removed from V and 2 bases from J, the gap between germline ends came to 14 bases. CDR3 coding DNA: TGTGCCAGCAGTTTGTATGGGCAAGGGGGCAATCAGCCCCAGCATTTT. Its translation: CASSLYGQGGNQPQHF. Using reference TRBV28 and TRBJ1-5 for the parts outside the CDR3, the full variable domain is DVKVTQSSRYLVKRTGEKVFLECVQDMDHENMFWYRQDPGLGLRLIYFSYDVKMKEKGDIPEGYSVSREKKERFSLILESASTNQTSMYLCASSLYGQGGNQPQHFGDGTRLSIL.

This sequence joins TRBV27 and TRBJ2-7; 12 positions match TRBD2. The junction had 5 bases not matched to a gene; V was cut back by 3 bases and J by 5 bases. Looked up from germline, CDR1 is MNHEY and CDR2 is SMNVEV (reference sequence). The CDR3 contains 15 residues. Written as DNA, the CDR3 is TGTGCCAGCAGTTTCCGACTAGCGGGAGAAAACGAGCAGTACTTC. Translating it yields CASSFRLAGENEQYF.

The genes are TRBV10-3 and TRBJ1-1; tentative D call: TRBD1 (5 bases). V shed 6 bases and J shed 2 bases, with 13 bases lying between them. Germline CDR1 reads ENHRY; CDR2 reads SYGVKD. The CDR3 has 14 residues. The CDR3 coding sequence is TGTGCCATCAGCGGGTCCAGGGTCAACACTGAAGCTTTCTTT. Translating gives CAISGSRVNTEAFF.

This chain connects TRBV6-5 to TRBJ1-4, with D tentatively TRBD1 (5 bases). Trimming pared 5 bases from V and 8 bases from J, leaving 15 bases between. The CDR3 covers 14 residues. CDR1 and CDR2 from the germline V gene are MNHEY and SVGAGI. This CDR3 is CASSRQAQGEKLFF. The CDR3 DNA reads as TGTGCCAGCAGTCGACAAGCCCAGGGAGAAAAACTGTTTTTT.

The rearrangement joins TRBV30 to TRBJ1-2; 7 nucleotides line up with TRBD1. V shed 3 bases, J shed 6 bases, and the junction held 10 bases outside the gene matches. The CDR3 extends over 14 amino acids. Germline V gene sequence: CDR1 GTSNPN, CDR2 SVGIG (reference sequence). The CDR3 bases are TGTGCCTGGAGGCTGATGAACGGACAGGATGGCTACACCTTC. It codes for CAWRLMNGQDGYTF.

The rearrangement joins TRBV4-1 to TRBJ1-5; possibly TRBD1 for D (5 bases). From germline, CDR1 is MGHRA and CDR2 YSYEKL. The CDR3 runs to 17 residues. V dropped 1 base and J dropped 6 bases, with 19 bases sitting between them. CDR3 DNA: TGCGCCAGCAGCCAAGGCCGACCAGGGTGGAATAGTCAGCCCCAGCATTTT. Its translation is CASSQGRPGWNSQPQHF.

The rearrangement links TRBV2 to TRBJ1-1, with D possibly matching TRBD1 (5 bases). CDR1 and CDR2 from the germline V gene are SNHLY and FYNNEI. Deletions cut 3 bases from V and 1 base from J, with 9 bases between. This CDR3 has 14 residues. CDR3 coding DNA: TGTGCCAGCAGTGAGGAGGGGAGGAACACTGAAGCTTTCTTT. Amino acids: CASSEEGRNTEAFF.

The rearrangement uses TRBV2 and TRBJ2-2; D unresolved. This CDR3 is built from 14 residues. Germline V gives CDR1 SNHLY, CDR2 FYNNEI. V was pared by 7 bases and J by 2 bases, with 11 bases between. The CDR3 here is CASTRTANTGELFF. DNA of the CDR3: TGTGCCAGCACCCGAACAGCCAACACCGGGGAGCTGTTTTTT.

The rearrangement links TRBV9 to TRBJ1-2; 7 nucleotides agree with TRBD1. The CDR3 runs 18 residues. After removal of 4 bases from V and 1 base from J, the junction contained 16 bases not matched to a gene. Germline CDR1 is SGDLS and CDR2 is YYNGEE. In DNA, the CDR3 is TGTGCCAGCAGCACCCCCAGAGGCAGGGGGACCGATAACTATGGCTACACCTTC. It codes for CASSTPRGRGTDNYGYTF.

V and J are TRBV2 and TRBJ2-1; the match to TRBD2 covers 11 bases. The CDR3 consists of 15 residues. The germline V gene has CDR1 SNHLY and CDR2 FYNNEI. Trimming cost V 6 bases and J 7 bases; bases outside gene matches: 8. This CDR3 is CASSELAGAINEQFF. The DNA for the CDR3 is TGTGCCAGCAGCGAACTAGCGGGAGCCATAAATGAGCAGTTCTTC.

The chain carries TRBV6-5 and TRBJ1-1; no clear D. V lost 3 bases to trimming and J lost 7 bases, with 12 bases between them. There are 13 residues in the CDR3. Germline V gene data show CDR1 as MNHEY and CDR2 as SVGAGI. The CDR3 nucleotides are TGTGCCAGCAGTTATGGGCGCCAGCTTGAAGCTTTCTTT. This sequence encodes CASSYGRQLEAFF.

The CDR3 sequence: CASRERGLNTEAFF. The CDR3 DNA sequence: TGTGCCAGCAGAGAAAGGGGCCTGAACACTGAAGCTTTCTTT. This chain uses TRBV27 with TRBJ1-1, with D tentatively TRBD1 (5 bases). The CDR3 loop spans 14 amino acids. Trimming removed 6 bases from V and 0 bases from J, with 11 bases in between. Germline V gives CDR1 MNHEY, CDR2 SMNVEV (reference sequence).

V is TRBV10-1 and J is TRBJ2-3; 7 bases are shared with TRBD2. Unmatched junction bases numbered 6, after V lost 0 bases and J lost 9 bases. Germline CDR1 reads WNHNN; CDR2 reads SYGVQD (reference sequence). CDR3 length: 14 residues. CDR3 coding DNA: TGCGCCAGCAGTGAGTCGACTAGCCCGAGGACGCAGTATTTT. It specifies CASSESTSPRTQYF.

This clone was observed a handful of times. The CDR3 region is CAWSVQGTDTQYF. The CDR3 region has the DNA TGTGCCTGGAGTGTACAGGGGACAGATACGCAGTATTTT. The V call is TRBV30, the J call TRBJ2-3; 7 nucleotides agree with TRBD1. The V and J ends lost 0 bases and 3 bases, in that order; junction bases with no gene match: 0. The length of the CDR3 is 13 residues. In germline, CDR1 is GTSNPN, CDR2 SVGIG (reference sequence).

This chain joins TRBV28 and TRBJ2-1; D gene unclear. CDR3 length equals 13 residues. Trimming took off 5 bases at V and 7 bases at J, with 12 bases between the two ends. Germline CDR1 is MDHEN and CDR2 is SYDVKM. CDR3 coding DNA: TGTGCCAGCAGTCCTCACCACTCGAATGAGCAGTTCTTC. Translated, it gives CASSPHHSNEQFF.

The chain is built from TRBV5-1 and TRBJ2-6, with 11 bases that match TRBD1. The trim removed 2 bases at V and 4 bases at J, leaving 8 bases unmatched. CDR1 SGHRS and CDR2 YFSETQ come from the germline V gene. CDR3 length: 18 amino acids. CDR3 coding DNA: TGCGCCAGCAGCTTTGGAGGACAGGGGGCTTGGGGGGCCAACGTCCTGACTTTC. Translation gives CASSFGGQGAWGANVLTF.

The chain couples TRBV2 to TRBJ1-2; unclear D gene. With 2 bases removed from V and 4 bases from J, the gap between germline ends came to 8 bases. Germline assignment: CDR1 SNHLY and CDR2 FYNNEI. This CDR3 is built from 13 residues. For the CDR3, the DNA is TGTGCCAGCAGTGAAAACAGAAGCTATGGCTACACCTTC. This encodes CASSENRSYGYTF. The full variable domain, in which reference TRBV2 and TRBJ1-2 provide the parts outside the CDR3, is EPEVTQTPSHQVTQMGQEVILRCVPISNHLYFYWYRQILGQKVEFLVSFYNNEISEKSEIFDDQFSVERPDGSNFTLKIRSTKLEDSAMYFCASSENRSYGYTFGSGTRLTVV.

This clone was seen only a few times. J is TRBJ1-3 and V is TRBV6-1; D gene ambiguous. This CDR3 comprises 20 residues. Germline-derived CDR1 and CDR2 are MNHNS and SASEGT. The V end was cut by 3 bases, the J end by 0 bases, with 24 bases between. In DNA, the CDR3 is TGTGCCAGCAGTGACTACGCTTTAGTGACCACGGCGGACTCTGGAAACACCATATATTTT. Translated, it gives CASSDYALVTTADSGNTIYF.

This clone was counted a single time. The gene calls are TRBV9 and TRBJ2-1; 8 nucleotides align to TRBD2. Germline V gene sequence: CDR1 SGDLS, CDR2 YYNGEE. With V trimmed by 2 bases and J by 8 bases, 3 bases remained unmatched. The CDR3 has 13 residues. In nucleotides, the CDR3 is TGTGCCAGCAGCGTTAGCGGGATCGATGAGCAGTTCTTC. The encoded protein is CASSVSGIDEQFF.

The V call is TRBV7-2, the J call TRBJ2-1; a possible D gene is TRBD1 (6 bases). Germline assignment: CDR1 SGHTA and CDR2 FQGNSA. Trimming took 1 base from V and 6 from J, leaving 10 bases between them. This CDR3 region has 14 residues. The CDR3 reads CASSLGLGANEQFF. The CDR3 coding sequence is TGTGCCAGCAGCTTAGGGTTGGGGGCCAATGAGCAGTTCTTC. Full variable domain (remainder filled in from reference TRBV7-2 and TRBJ2-1): GAGVSQSPSNKVTEKGKDVELRCDPISGHTALYWYRQSLGQGLEFLIYFQGNSAPDKSGLPSDRFSAERTGGSVSTLTIQRTQQEDSAVYLCASSLGLGANEQFFGPGTRLTVL.

V usage is TRBV9 and J usage is TRBJ2-2; 8 bases agree with TRBD1. The CDR3 runs to 17 residues. Germline CDR1 is SGDLS and CDR2 is YYNGEE. After removal of 3 bases from V and 5 bases from J, the junction contained 12 bases not matched to a gene. As DNA, the CDR3 is TGTGCCAGCAGCGCCCATGGACAGGGACGGCAGACCGGGGAGCTGTTTTTT. This encodes CASSAHGQGRQTGELFF.

The rearrangement links TRBV9 to TRBJ2-3; 8 nucleotides match TRBD2. Per germline, CDR1 SGDLS and CDR2 YYNGEE. The CDR3 length is 21 residues. Unmatched junction bases numbered 22, after V lost 3 bases and J lost 1 base. CDR3 DNA sequence: TGTGCCAGCAGCGCCCCCCGGGGGGGGTCTCTAGCGGCATATGGCACAGATACGCAGTATTTT. It encodes CASSAPRGGSLAAYGTDTQYF.

This rearrangement joins TRBV19 to TRBJ1-5; D not certain. The germline CDR1 and CDR2 sequences are LNHDA and SQIVND (reference sequence). The V and J ends lost 4 bases and 0 bases respectively, with 10 bases between them. The CDR3 totals 15 residues. The DNA of the CDR3 is TGTGCCAGTAGTAAGAGAGCCGATAGCAATCAGCCCCAGCATTTT. Translated, it gives CASSKRADSNQPQHF.

The V call is TRBV5-1, the J call TRBJ2-7, with 7 bases fitting TRBD2. V gave up 4 bases and J gave up 7 bases; unmatched junction bases: 17. The CDR3 has 16 residues. The germline CDR1 and CDR2 sequences are SGHRS and YFSETQ. The CDR3, as DNA: TGCGCCAGCAGCAGCAATCCTAGCGGAGGCAGCTTGGAGCAGTACTTC. It codes for CASSSNPSGGSLEQYF.

The chain joins TRBV7-9 to TRBJ1-5; no firm D call. The CDR3 totals 13 residues. Germline assignment: CDR1 SEHNR and CDR2 FQNEAQ (reference sequence). V lost 5 bases to trimming and J lost 9 bases, with 14 bases between them. This chain's CDR3 is CASSQAGRGPQHF. As DNA, the CDR3 is TGTGCCAGCAGCCAGGCTGGGCGGGGGCCCCAGCATTTT.

This chain uses TRBV6-1 with TRBJ1-3; D not certain. This CDR3 has 13 residues. The germline V gene has CDR1 MNHNS and CDR2 SASEGT. V was pared by 9 bases and J by 0 bases, with 9 bases between. The CDR3 protein is CASRLSSGNTIYF. CDR3 DNA sequence: TGTGCCAGTCGACTCAGCTCTGGAAACACCATATATTTT.

CDR3 sequence (DNA): TGCGCCAGCAGTGAGTCGAGCGCGGGAGGGCCGGAGACCCAGTACTTC. It encodes CASSESSAGGPETQYF. The rearrangement uses TRBV10-1 and TRBJ2-5; 9 bases align to TRBD2. Germline lookup yields CDR1 WNHNN and CDR2 SYGVQD (reference sequence). The CDR3 loop spans 16 amino acids. V dropped 0 bases and J dropped 5; count of bases not matched to a gene: 7.